The 27 T cell receptor beta chains reported below all come from one sample, sequenced in a study of T cell repertoires in cytomegalovirus infection. TCRdb itself ran the reads through MiXCR, one entry per CDR3 protein. This sample has about 700,000 distinct CDR3 sequences, with roughly 36% found just once. No antigens are known for them. The sample consisted of cultured PBMCs, taken from culture after CMV antigen stimulation. The receptors here all came from a human donor in good health (CMV status not recorded). Some clones in this sample may be carry-over from other donors' samples.

The chain has TRBV10-3 and TRBJ1-4, with D possibly TRBD1 on 5 matching bases. The CDR3 consists of 13 residues. The germline V gene has CDR1 ENHRY and CDR2 SYGVKD. V was shortened by 8 bases and J by 8 bases, with 15 bases between the two germline ends. CDR3 DNA sequence: TGTGCCATCGGGAGGCAAAAGGGGGAAAAACTGTTTTTT. It codes for CAIGRQKGEKLFF.

This clonotype has at least ten counts. This chain uses TRBV7-8 with TRBJ1-1; D perhaps matches TRBD1 (5 bases). The CDR3 covers 16 residues. Germline V gene lookup returns CDR1 SGHVS and CDR2 FQNEAQ. V shed 5 bases and J shed 5 bases, with 21 bases lying between them. The CDR3 loop is CASSGPGTLLSTEAFF. The DNA of the CDR3 is TGTGCCAGCAGCGGGCCCGGGACCCTACTTTCGACTGAAGCTTTCTTT. The full variable domain, rest sourced from reference TRBV7-8 and TRBJ1-1, is GAGVSQSPRYKVAKRGQDVALRCDPISGHVSLFWYQQALGQGPEFLTYFQNEAQLDKSGLPSDRFFAERPEGSVSTLKIQRTQQEDSAVYLCASSGPGTLLSTEAFFGQGTRLTVV.

This clonotype is a singleton in its sample. This chain links TRBV25-1 with TRBJ1-4, with 8 bases that match TRBD1. Germline CDR1 reads MGHDK; CDR2 reads SYGVNS. The V gene end was trimmed by 2 bases and the J gene end by 4 bases; junction bases not matched to a gene: 3. The CDR3 length is 15 residues. CDR3 bases: TGTGCCAGCAGTGAACCCACAGGGGGTAATGAAAAACTGTTTTTT. Translation gives CASSEPTGGNEKLFF.

A few counts support this clonotype. The chain has TRBV7-9 and TRBJ2-3, with D possibly being TRBD2 (5 bases). The ends were cut back, 3 bases at V and 1 base at J, with 14 bases in the middle. The CDR3 contains 16 residues. Germline CDR1 is SEHNR and CDR2 is FQNEAQ (reference sequence). CDR3 sequence: CASSFKASLGTDTQYF. DNA for the CDR3: TGTGCCAGCAGCTTTAAGGCTAGCCTAGGCACAGATACGCAGTATTTT. Full variable domain (missing parts from reference TRBV7-9 and TRBJ2-3): DTGVSQNPRHKITKRGQNVTFRCDPISEHNRLYWYRQTLGQGPEFLTYFQNEAQLEKSRLLSDRFSAERPKGSFSTLEIQRTEQGDSAMYLCASSFKASLGTDTQYFGPGTRLTVL.

This sequence joins TRBV6-5 and TRBJ2-5; D not resolved. The CDR3 spans 14 residues. Germline loops: CDR1 MNHEY, CDR2 SVGAGI. V gave up 7 bases and J gave up 0 bases, with 12 bases separating them. The chain's CDR3 is CASKKLRDQETQYF. Here the CDR3 DNA reads TGTGCCAGCAAAAAACTCCGGGACCAAGAGACCCAGTACTTC.

J is TRBJ1-5 and V is TRBV6-1; D is ambiguous. The CDR3 contains 17 residues. In germline, CDR1 is MNHNS, CDR2 SASEGT. V gave up 5 bases and J gave up 3 bases, with 20 bases separating them. CDR3 nucleotide sequence: TGTGCCAGCAGTTACCCCGGCCAGGCTATCGCCAATCAGCCCCAGCATTTT. It specifies CASSYPGQAIANQPQHF.

This clonotype was seen a handful of times. CDR3 loop: CASSQLVSPEGEQYF. DNA for the CDR3: TGCGCCAGCAGCCAACTCGTGTCACCGGAGGGCGAGCAGTACTTC. V is TRBV4-1 and J is TRBJ2-7, with D perhaps TRBD2 (6 bases). V lost 2 bases and J 6 bases, leaving 17 bases between the germline ends. Germline V lookup: CDR1 MGHRA, CDR2 YSYEKL. The length of the CDR3 is 15 residues.

This clonotype was counted only a few times. The rearrangement joins TRBV12-3 or TRBV12-4 to TRBJ1-2, with unresolved D. The ends were cut back, 5 bases at V and 4 bases at J, with 14 bases in the middle. This CDR3 has 14 amino acids. CDR3 amino acids: CASSPAPISYGYTF. DNA for the CDR3: TGTGCCAGCAGTCCCGCCCCAATCAGCTATGGCTACACCTTC.

This clonotype turned up a few times. CDR3 nucleotide sequence: TGCGCCAGCAGCTCGGCTGGAGCCTACGAGCAGTACTTC. Its translation is CASSSAGAYEQYF. J is TRBJ2-7 and V is TRBV5-1; D unresolved. CDR3 size: 13 residues. The germline V gene has CDR1 SGHRS and CDR2 YFSETQ. V lost 3 bases and J lost 2, with 9 bases in between.

For the CDR3, the DNA is TGTGCCAGCAGCTTGTTCGATTGGCGTCGCGGCTCCTACAATGAGCAGTTCTTC. Translation: CASSLFDWRRGSYNEQFF. The chain carries TRBV5-6 and TRBJ2-1; D gene uncertain. The CDR3 spans 18 residues. Germline CDR1 and CDR2: SGHDT and YYEEEE. Trimming shortened V by 1 base and J by 0 bases, and 17 bases separated the two germline ends.

This clonotype was picked up a small number of times. The chain has TRBV20-1 and TRBJ2-3; tentatively, D is TRBD2 (6 bases). Per the germline V gene, CDR1 is DFQATT and CDR2 is SNEGSKA (reference sequence). The CDR3 covers 13 residues. The V gene lost 3 bases and the J gene lost 0 bases, with 7 bases spanning the gap. The chain's CDR3 is CSARGTSTDTQYF. CDR3 bases: TGCAGTGCTAGGGGGACTAGCACAGATACGCAGTATTTT.

The chain joins TRBV19 to TRBJ2-7; D remains unclear. The CDR3 spans 14 residues. Germline V lookup: CDR1 LNHDA, CDR2 SQIVND (reference sequence). Deletions cut 1 base from V and 0 bases from J, with 7 bases between. CDR3 bases: TGTGCCAGTAGTATAGCCCCGAGCTCCTACGAGCAGTACTTC. The encoded protein is CASSIAPSSYEQYF.

The chain combines TRBV10-3 with TRBJ1-6; 9 nucleotides match TRBD1. The CDR3 totals 15 residues. V shed 6 bases, J shed 9 bases, and the junction held 9 bases outside the gene matches. Germline lookup yields CDR1 ENHRY and CDR2 SYGVKD. The CDR3 reads CAISRDRVFSSPLHF. In nucleotides, the CDR3 is TGTGCCATCAGCAGGGACAGGGTTTTTTCTTCACCCCTCCACTTT.

The chain uses TRBV5-1 and TRBJ1-5, with D possibly TRBD1 on 5 matching bases. V was clipped by 1 base and J by 4 bases, with 9 bases between them. The CDR3 is made up of 14 amino acids. Per the germline V gene, CDR1 is SGHRS and CDR2 is YFSETQ. CDR3 loop: CASSLFGGNQPQHF. The CDR3 nucleotides read TGCGCCAGCAGCTTGTTTGGGGGAAATCAGCCCCAGCATTTT.

The chain is built from TRBV7-9 and TRBJ2-3, with D hard to call. V lost 7 bases, J lost 2 bases, and 13 bases lay in between. This CDR3 spans 14 amino acids. Per germline, CDR1 SEHNR and CDR2 FQNEAQ (reference sequence). The CDR3 DNA follows: TGTGCCAGCACCGAACAGCCCCACACAGATACGCAGTATTTT. It specifies CASTEQPHTDTQYF.

V usage is TRBV7-3 and J usage is TRBJ1-3; maybe TRBD1 (5 bases). The length of the CDR3 is 16 residues. The germline V and J ends were trimmed by 5 bases and 0 bases, with 14 bases remaining between them. Germline V gene lookup returns CDR1 SGHTA and CDR2 FQGTGA. CDR3 residues: CASSPWGSVSGNTIYF. The CDR3 nucleotides are TGTGCCAGCAGCCCCTGGGGCTCCGTCTCTGGAAACACCATATATTTT. The full variable domain, rest sourced from reference TRBV7-3 and TRBJ1-3, is GAGVSQTPSNKVTEKGKYVELRCDPISGHTALYWYRQSLGQGPEFLIYFQGTGAADDSGLPNDRFFAVRPEGSVSTLKIQRTERGDSAVYLCASSPWGSVSGNTIYFGEGSWLTVV.

This clonotype was counted only a few times. The rearrangement links TRBV2 to TRBJ2-2; D gene unclear. Trimming took off 2 bases at V and 6 bases at J, with 7 bases between the two ends. CDR1 SNHLY and CDR2 FYNNEI come from the germline V gene. This CDR3 comprises 13 residues. CDR3 nucleotide sequence: TGTGCCAGCAGTGAATTAAGGGCCGGGGAGCTGTTTTTT. Translation: CASSELRAGELFF.

This clonotype has a handful of counts. The CDR3 DNA follows: TGTGCCAGCAGCGCGGGGCTAGCGGGAGGAGTGAGGTCCTACAATGAGCAGTTCTTC. It specifies CASSAGLAGGVRSYNEQFF. The chain links TRBV11-2 to TRBJ2-1; 11 bases match TRBD2. The ends lost 5 bases at V and 1 base at J; junction bases unmatched: 13. Germline values: CDR1 SGHAT, CDR2 FQNNGV. CDR3 size: 19 residues.

This clonotype was seen once. This chain connects TRBV4-1 to TRBJ2-3, with TRBD2 identical over 13 bases. Germline V lookup: CDR1 MGHRA, CDR2 YSYEKL. CDR3 size: 16 residues. Trimming removed 5 bases from V and 2 bases from J; junction bases left unmatched: 4. CDR3 sequence (DNA): TGCGCCAGCAGCTGGGGACTAGCGGGGATCACAGATACGCAGTATTTT. Translated, it gives CASSWGLAGITDTQYF.

This clonotype turned up a few times. CDR3 sequence (DNA): TGTGCCAGCAGTTTGACGAAGGCTTATGGCTACACCTTC. Translating it yields CASSLTKAYGYTF. The chain combines TRBV12-3 or TRBV12-4 with TRBJ1-2; D ambiguous. CDR3 length: 13 amino acids. V was clipped by 3 bases and J by 5 bases, with 10 bases between them.

The chain uses TRBV7-6 and TRBJ2-1; D is unclear. The CDR3 totals 13 residues. V gave up 3 bases and J gave up 9 bases, with 12 bases separating them. Per the germline V gene, CDR1 is SGHVS and CDR2 is FNYEAQ. As DNA, the CDR3 is TGTGCCAGCAGCTTGACGTCCCCTCCTGAGCAGTTCTTC. It translates to CASSLTSPPEQFF.

This clonotype was observed a few times. The chain carries TRBV28 and TRBJ2-1; 10 positions agree with TRBD2. The CDR3 runs 16 residues. V gave up 6 bases and J gave up 7 bases; unmatched junction bases: 12. Looked up from germline, CDR1 is MDHEN and CDR2 is SYDVKM. DNA of the CDR3: TGTGCCAGCAGAAGGATAGCGGGAGGATTTCGGAATGAGCAGTTCTTC. Protein product: CASRRIAGGFRNEQFF. The whole variable domain, filled in from reference TRBV28 and TRBJ2-1, reads DVKVTQSSRYLVKRTGEKVFLECVQDMDHENMFWYRQDPGLGLRLIYFSYDVKMKEKGDIPEGYSVSREKKERFSLILESASTNQTSMYLCASRRIAGGFRNEQFFGPGTRLTVL.

The chain has TRBV4-1 and TRBJ2-3; tentative D call: TRBD2 (6 bases). Germline V gene lookup returns CDR1 MGHRA and CDR2 YSYEKL. This CDR3 has 15 amino acids. V was cut by 4 bases and J by 4 bases, with 15 bases left in between. CDR3 residues: CASSLPGTGADTQYF. DNA for the CDR3: TGCGCCAGCAGCCTCCCGGGGACTGGGGCAGATACGCAGTATTTT.

The rearrangement joins TRBV27 to TRBJ1-5; 7 positions match TRBD1. With 6 bases clipped from V and 3 bases from J, the junction kept 11 bases outside the gene matches. This CDR3 has 16 amino acids. Germline CDR1 MNHEY, CDR2 SMNVEV (reference sequence). In DNA form, the CDR3 reads TGTGCCAGCAGCCGAGACAGGGCAGGAGTCAATCAGCCCCAGCATTTT. This sequence encodes CASSRDRAGVNQPQHF.

The V call is TRBV20-1, the J call TRBJ2-5; 10 bases are shared with TRBD1. The junction had 9 bases not matched to a gene; V was cut back by 5 bases and J by 3 bases. The length of the CDR3 is 15 residues. Per the germline V gene, CDR1 is DFQATT and CDR2 is SNEGSKA (reference sequence). CDR3 DNA: TGCAGTGCTTCCCCCGGGACAGGGGTTGAAGAGACCCAGTACTTC. This codes for CSASPGTGVEETQYF.

This rearrangement joins TRBV10-3 to TRBJ2-1, with 7 bases lining up with TRBD2. There are 14 residues in the CDR3. Germline V CDR1 and CDR2: ENHRY, SYGVKD. V dropped 11 bases and J dropped 4; count of bases not matched to a gene: 11. The CDR3 spells CAAREGEGYNEQFF. Written as DNA, the CDR3 is TGTGCCGCCAGGGAAGGGGAGGGATACAATGAGCAGTTCTTC.

This clonotype has a count of ten or more. The genes are TRBV7-8 and TRBJ1-4, with no clear D. The germline V gene has CDR1 SGHVS and CDR2 FQNEAQ. The V end lost 4 bases, the J end lost 2 bases, and 14 bases lay between the germline ends. The CDR3 has 16 residues. CDR3 in amino acids: CASSYGRRPTNEKLFF. The DNA for the CDR3 is TGTGCCAGCAGCTATGGACGGCGTCCCACTAATGAAAAACTGTTTTTT. Looking up the rest from reference TRBV7-8 and TRBJ1-4 gives the full variable domain: GAGVSQSPRYKVAKRGQDVALRCDPISGHVSLFWYQQALGQGPEFLTYFQNEAQLDKSGLPSDRFFAERPEGSVSTLKIQRTQQEDSAVYLCASSYGRRPTNEKLFFGSGTQLSVL.